This T cell receptor (beta chain) stems from a study of T-cell memory formation after mild COVID-19. Study summary: The two donors had largely donor-specific TCR clusters.

TCRdb re-called the 5' RACE reads with MiXCR, one entry per CDR3 protein. The sample holds about 110,000 distinct CDR3 sequences, 9.5% to 15% seen once. General study results and limits: The appearance of some responding clones in pre-infection memory suggested that cross-reactive memory joined. Clones contracting across day 15 to 85 had a balanced CD4/CD8 profile; later expanding clones leaned CD4+.

This clonotype was detected only a few times. Antigen: not known. V was trimmed by 8 bases and J by 7 bases, leaving 8 bases between them. From germline, CDR1 is DFQATT and CDR2 SNEGSKA (reference sequence). The CDR3 totals 9 residues. The TCR was taken from an adult woman who had mild COVID-19 (a few samples of this study predate the infection). Cell type and time point are not known. The chain has TRBV20-1 and TRBJ1-2, with no clear D. The source material was PBMCs or a T cell subset sorted from them (not recorded which). The CDR3 here is CSPGFGYTF. In DNA form, the CDR3 reads TGCAGTCCAGGCTTTGGCTACACCTTC.